Below, 7 T cell receptor beta chains from the same sample are listed, as sequenced in a study of blood T cell repertoires in COVID-19. Sequenced by immunoSEQ multiplex PCR; TCRdb stores in-frame clones only, minus some. Among approximately 300,000 clones, around 89% were seen once, and the ten largest hold roughly 5.1%. Sequencing was done on a sample of peripheral blood. These receptors were taken from a man aged 40-49 years with acute or convalescent COVID-19.

The chain has TRBV24-1 and TRBJ2-7; D may be TRBD2 (6 bases). V was clipped by 3 bases and J by 3 bases, with 14 bases between them. The CDR3 spans 15 residues. The germline V gene encodes CDR1 KGHDR and CDR2 SFDVKD. The CDR3 reads CATSDRDLPSYEQYF. The CDR3 region has the DNA TGTGCCACCAGTGATCGGGACTTACCCAGCTACGAGCAGTACTTC.

J is TRBJ1-6 and V is TRBV27, with D possibly matching TRBD1 (5 bases). The CDR3 runs to 13 residues. In germline, CDR1 is MNHEY, CDR2 SMNVEV (reference sequence). Trimming took 7 bases from V and 10 from J, leaving 14 bases between them. The CDR3 here is CASTQARGSPLHF. The CDR3 DNA sequence: TGTGCCAGCACACAGGCCCGCGGATCACCCCTCCACTTT.

The rearrangement uses TRBV5-1 and TRBJ2-1; 14 bases agree with TRBD2. CDR1 and CDR2 (germline): SGHRS, YFSETQ. After removal of 4 bases from V and 4 bases from J, the junction contained 7 bases not matched to a gene. The CDR3 is 17 residues long. The CDR3 loop reads CASSLTSGGASYNEQFF. For the CDR3, the DNA is TGCGCCAGCAGCCTGACTAGCGGGGGGGCCAGTTACAATGAGCAGTTCTTC.

The chain is built from TRBV28 and TRBJ2-7; 9 nucleotides agree with TRBD1. J was trimmed by 0 bases and V by 6 bases; bases with no gene match: 6. Germline CDR1 and CDR2: MDHEN and SYDVKM. This CDR3 region has 15 residues. CDR3 nucleotides: TGTGCCAGCAGAACGGGACAGGGTCGCTCCTACGAGCAGTACTTC. This sequence encodes CASRTGQGRSYEQYF.

The rearrangement links TRBV18 to TRBJ2-1, with 7 nucleotides matching TRBD2. J lost 7 bases, V lost 2 bases, and 11 bases had no gene match. Germline V lookup: CDR1 KGHSH, CDR2 LQKENI. The CDR3 runs to 16 residues. The CDR3 region has the DNA TGTGCCAGCTCACCATCGCTCGGGGGAGGGACGAATGAGCAGTTCTTC. It specifies CASSPSLGGGTNEQFF.

The chain employs TRBV7-2 and TRBJ1-5, with 8 positions matching TRBD1. Germline assignment: CDR1 SGHTA and CDR2 FQGNSA. V trimming: 1 base; J trimming: 1 base; junction bases outside the gene matches: 6. This CDR3 spans 17 amino acids. The CDR3 DNA is TGTGCCAGCAGCTTAGGTCAGGGGGCGCGCAGCAATCAGCCCCAGCATTTT. This gives the protein CASSLGQGARSNQPQHF.

The chain employs TRBV24-1 and TRBJ2-1; 9 nucleotides line up with TRBD1. Germline values: CDR1 KGHDR, CDR2 SFDVKD. The CDR3 is 13 amino acids. V was clipped by 7 bases and J by 5 bases; unmatched bases: 2. Written as DNA, the CDR3 is TGTGCCACCAGACAGGGGGCGCACAATGAGCAGTTCTTC. Its translation: CATRQGAHNEQFF.